The rows below give T cell receptor beta chains drawn from one sample of a study of naive and memory T cell subsets. One entry per CDR3 protein results from TCRdb running MiXCR on the UMI-ligation and nested PCR reads. The sample lists roughly 150,000 distinct CDR3 sequences, about a fifth seen once, with 0.6% to 0.7% in the top ten. Source material: naive CD8+ T cells from blood. These receptors all come from a human donor in good health. CDR3s include the opening cysteine and the closing phenylalanine or tryptophan. The order of the fields is D gene, V gene, J gene, clone size, CDR3 DNA, CDR3 protein. A D gene is named only where the DNA matches it firmly. The size entry is marked missing in some rows and otherwise reads once, few, many or a size class.

D gene: NA
V gene: TRBV11-2
J gene: TRBJ2-7
clone size: few
CDR3 DNA: TGTGCCAGCAGCTCTTTTGGGCGGACGACAAACTCGGAGCAGTACTTC
CDR3 protein: CASSSFGRTTNSEQYF

D gene: NA
V gene: TRBV9
J gene: TRBJ2-7
clone size: NA
CDR3 DNA: TGTGCCAGCAGCGTAGGTGGCGGTACCGAGCAGTACTTC
CDR3 protein: CASSVGGGTEQYF

D gene: NA
V gene: TRBV28
J gene: TRBJ2-5
clone size: NA
CDR3 DNA: TGTGCCAGCAGTCCATGGGGACTCCAAGAGACCCAGTACTTC
CDR3 protein: CASSPWGLQETQYF

D gene: NA
V gene: TRBV13
J gene: TRBJ2-7
clone size: NA
CDR3 DNA: TGTGCCAGCAGCTCCCGACATGCTCCTAGCTCCCACGAGCAGTACTTC
CDR3 protein: CASSSRHAPSSHEQYF

D gene: NA
V gene: TRBV6-5
J gene: TRBJ2-5
clone size: NA
CDR3 DNA: TGTGCCAGCAGTTACTCAGGGGGGCAAGAGACCCAGTACTTC
CDR3 protein: CASSYSGGQETQYF

D gene: TRBD1
V gene: TRBV4-1
J gene: TRBJ2-3
clone size: NA
CDR3 DNA: TGCGCCAGCAGCCAAGTAGGGGGCTCTCGCACAGATACGCAGTATTTT
CDR3 protein: CASSQVGGSRTDTQYF

D gene: TRBD2
V gene: TRBV4-3
J gene: TRBJ2-1
clone size: NA
CDR3 DNA: TGCGCCAGCAGCCCTTCCACGATTACTAGCGGGAATTCGCGAGAGCAGTTCTTC
CDR3 protein: CASSPSTITSGNSREQFF

D gene: NA
V gene: TRBV24-1
J gene: TRBJ2-1
clone size: few
CDR3 DNA: TGTGCCACCAGTGATTTTAGATACAATGAGCAGTTCTTC
CDR3 protein: CATSDFRYNEQFF

D gene: TRBD1
V gene: TRBV28
J gene: TRBJ2-7
clone size: many
CDR3 DNA: TGTGCCAGCAGGGGACAGGGGTACGAGCAGTACTTC
CDR3 protein: CASRGQGYEQYF

D gene: NA
V gene: TRBV12-3/TRBV12-4
J gene: TRBJ1-1
clone size: NA
CDR3 DNA: TGTGCCAGCAGTTTGGTTGTGGGGAACACTGAAGCTTTCTTT
CDR3 protein: CASSLVVGNTEAFF

D gene: TRBD1
V gene: TRBV5-6
J gene: TRBJ2-7
clone size: NA
CDR3 DNA: TGTGCCAGCAGCAAGAGGGACAGGGACTACGAGCAGTACTTC
CDR3 protein: CASSKRDRDYEQYF

D gene: TRBD2
V gene: TRBV3-1
J gene: TRBJ2-7
clone size: NA
CDR3 DNA: TGTGCCAGCAGCCCCTATAGCGGGAGAGGCCCCTACGAGCAGTACTTC
CDR3 protein: CASSPYSGRGPYEQYF

D gene: NA
V gene: TRBV6-5
J gene: TRBJ1-1
clone size: NA
CDR3 DNA: TGTGCCAGCAGTTACTCGTTATCAGGACAGAACACTGAAGCTTTCTTT
CDR3 protein: CASSYSLSGQNTEAFF

D gene: NA
V gene: TRBV6-5
J gene: TRBJ2-5
clone size: NA
CDR3 DNA: TGTGCCAGCAGTGAGGGGGGGGTCCAAGAGACCCAGTACTTC
CDR3 protein: CASSEGGVQETQYF

D gene: TRBD1
V gene: TRBV4-3
J gene: TRBJ1-1
clone size: few
CDR3 DNA: TGCGCCAGCAGCCAAGATCAGGGGGAAGACACTGAAGCTTTCTTT
CDR3 protein: CASSQDQGEDTEAFF